This T cell receptor beta chain was identified during a study of T cells in Graves' hyperthyroidism and ophthalmopathy. V was trimmed by 6 bases and J by 2 bases, leaving 14 bases between them. The CDR3 length is 15 residues. Amplification yielded TCR beta CDR3 regions, with RNA transcripts as the source. Carried out on the TCR CDR3, a first-round RT-PCR used the HTBI primer set. From the multiplex PCR reads, TCRdb called clonotypes with MiXCR, one entry per CDR3 protein. The sample carries approximately 610,000 distinct CDR3 sequences, roughly 14% recorded once. Sequenced material: blood. The rearrangement links TRBV12-3 or TRBV12-4 to TRBJ1-5; tentatively, D is TRBD1 (6 bases). The origin of this receptor is a woman between 35 and 50 years old with Graves' ophthalmopathy. The CDR3 sequence is CASSPGHLGNQPQHF. CDR3 sequence (DNA): TGTGCCAGCAGCCCGGGACACCTTGGCAATCAGCCCCAGCATTTT.